This TCR beta chain was obtained from a study of T cell responses to AZD1222 COVID-19 vaccine (dated by TCRdb to 2020 to 2022). With respect to the entire study: TCR sequencing covered 230 or so trial participants: approximately 200 given two doses of AZD1222 and about 26 given two doses of MenACWY control vaccine. Enrollment into the trials was organized by age into subgroups of 18-55, 56-69 and 70-plus years, and those subgroups contained roughly 160, 29 and 62 TCR-sequenced participants, respectively. Study-wide findings and limitations: The 56-69-year group was small, and its depth increase did not reach significance, likely because of low power. Participants were mostly white British and included more females than males, and it was suggested by the authors that clonal diversity may have been underestimated. Spike-specific TCR breadth and depth rose significantly after two AZD1222 doses compared with day 0 and with MenACWY recipients. Conclusions about previously exposed vaccinees were limited because only a handful of AZD1222 recipients were SARS-CoV-2 seropositive at baseline. The whole spike protein was spanned by vaccine-associated CD4 TCRs, and dominant responses were seen in regions 160-218 and 743-854. Reportedly, almost half of the unique spike-specific TCRs recognized epitopes lying outside the regions that are mutated in the B.1.351 and B.1.1.7 variants. No day 14 peak-response samples were available, so repertoires were characterized only after the peak T cell response.

The junction shows trimming of 5 bases on V and 14 bases on J, plus 27 bases between the germline ends. Spanning cysteine to phenylalanine, the CDR3 consists of 15 amino acids. Only the CDR3 portion is preserved as DNA: 45 bases, with reading frame beginning at the first base. Taken from the germline V gene, the CDR1 and CDR2 loops are SGHTA and FQGNSA. What the time point label conveys for this sample: about 28 days (+/-7) after the second vaccine dose. Because spike-specific TCR depth and breadth did not differ between the two schedules, AZD1222 recipients who got a second dose at roughly 4 weeks were pooled with those who got a second dose at roughly 12 weeks. The vaccinee samples were drawn from two UK trials, COV001 and COV002, one of which was a single-blind randomized controlled phase 2/3 trial testing AZD1222 (ChAdOx1 nCoV-19) in healthy adults. Trial participant PBMC samples were collected at day 0 and day 28 after the second dose for TCRbeta chain sequencing.

The CDR3 regions of human TCRbeta chains were subjected to immunosequencing. Concerning the study's data processing: TCRs in the repertoires were compared against a reference library of SARS-CoV-2-specific TCRs that had been generated with the MIRA antigen-specificity platform. Breadth was defined as the fraction of unique TCRs that were SARS-CoV-2-associated. Depth was defined as the fraction of total T cells that were SARS-CoV-2-associated. Using the MIRA data, each spike-specific TCR was assigned both to the spike region to which the TCR was reactive and to a CD4 or CD8 class. Log10-transformed breadth and depth values were compared by one-way ANOVA with Sidak's multiple comparisons tests. As stored in TCRdb, this immuneACCESS dataset retains in-frame rearrangements with V and J assigned. A fraction of the clones does not appear; measured against another copy, unresolved V genes explain less than half of the discrepancy, and the remainder lacks a known reason. Clone size and the V and J calls come from that table; the DNA yielded D and trimming. The sample yields roughly 18,000 clones; 80% to 85% were counted once. The top ten clonotypes cover approximately 14% of the sample.

This clone was seen a few times. The specificity of this receptor is unknown. One base away there is no much larger clone; base qualities are not given. The rearranged segments are TRBV7-2 and TRBJ1-2; TRBD1 is a possible D gene, resting on 5 matching bases. This receptor was obtained from an adult who received the AZD1222 COVID-19 vaccine. The specimen was peripheral blood, collected 28 days after the second AZD1222 dose. The sequenced DNA is TGTGCCAGCAGCCCATCAACCGGGGCCGGCTACAGGTTAACCTTC. The translation is CASSPSTGAGYRLTF.